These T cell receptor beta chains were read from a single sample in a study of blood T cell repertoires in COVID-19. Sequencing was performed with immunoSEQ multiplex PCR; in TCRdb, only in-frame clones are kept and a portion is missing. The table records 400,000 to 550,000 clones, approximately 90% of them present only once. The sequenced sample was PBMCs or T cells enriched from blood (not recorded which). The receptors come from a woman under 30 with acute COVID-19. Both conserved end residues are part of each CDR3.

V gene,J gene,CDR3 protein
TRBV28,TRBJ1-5,CASLRDRDQPQHF
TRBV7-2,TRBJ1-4,CASSLDRGSEKLFF
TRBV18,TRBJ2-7,CASSPRFFAAPSYEQYF
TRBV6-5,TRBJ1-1,CASTLDRLNTEAFF
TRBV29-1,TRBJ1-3,CSVLTVGNTIYF
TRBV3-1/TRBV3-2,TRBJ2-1,CASSQGFGGVTSNEQFF
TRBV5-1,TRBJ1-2,CASSLATGDYGYTF
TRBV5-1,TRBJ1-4,CASSLAGGVNEKLFF
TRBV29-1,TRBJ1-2,CSVDSRDNGYTF
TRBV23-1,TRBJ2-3,CASSQSAGAQGDTQYF
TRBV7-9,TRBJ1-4,CASRQGGGEKLFF
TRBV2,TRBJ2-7,CARADYSYEQYF
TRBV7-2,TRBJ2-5,CASTKQGLQETQYF
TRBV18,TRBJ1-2,CASSPETDSGYTF
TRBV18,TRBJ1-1,CASSPVRTGYTEAFF
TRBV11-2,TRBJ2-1,CASSTQSPFSGIYNEQFF
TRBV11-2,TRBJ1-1,CASSPPAGGAKAFF
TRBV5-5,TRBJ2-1,CASSLKSWLAINEQFF
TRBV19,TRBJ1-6,CAARGRSEHSPLHF
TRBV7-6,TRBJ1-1,CASSLEGGLGTEAFF
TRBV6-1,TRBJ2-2,CASSVTSGGAWTGELFF
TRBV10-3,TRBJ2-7,CAIRPGQGADEQYF
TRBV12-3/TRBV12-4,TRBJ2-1,CASSRADEQFF
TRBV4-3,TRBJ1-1,CASSQDQGGTEAFF
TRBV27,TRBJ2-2,CASSSPGTGELFF
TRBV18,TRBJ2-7,CASSPASSYEQYF
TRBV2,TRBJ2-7,CASSDSYTSGSSYEQYF
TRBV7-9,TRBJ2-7,CASSLARTGSSYEQYF
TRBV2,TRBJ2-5,CASFSGRSETQYF
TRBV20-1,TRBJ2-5,CSAHGETQYF
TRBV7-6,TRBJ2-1,CASSRTSGVTYNEQFF
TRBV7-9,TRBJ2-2,CASSLPSSTGELFF
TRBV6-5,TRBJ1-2,CASSGGGYGYTF
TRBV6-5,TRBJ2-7,CASSYSIQGMNEQYF
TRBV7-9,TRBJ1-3,CASSYQSRVYTIYF
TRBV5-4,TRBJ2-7,CASSLKREGLYEQYF
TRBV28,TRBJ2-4,CASSQTGTKNPIAKNIQYF